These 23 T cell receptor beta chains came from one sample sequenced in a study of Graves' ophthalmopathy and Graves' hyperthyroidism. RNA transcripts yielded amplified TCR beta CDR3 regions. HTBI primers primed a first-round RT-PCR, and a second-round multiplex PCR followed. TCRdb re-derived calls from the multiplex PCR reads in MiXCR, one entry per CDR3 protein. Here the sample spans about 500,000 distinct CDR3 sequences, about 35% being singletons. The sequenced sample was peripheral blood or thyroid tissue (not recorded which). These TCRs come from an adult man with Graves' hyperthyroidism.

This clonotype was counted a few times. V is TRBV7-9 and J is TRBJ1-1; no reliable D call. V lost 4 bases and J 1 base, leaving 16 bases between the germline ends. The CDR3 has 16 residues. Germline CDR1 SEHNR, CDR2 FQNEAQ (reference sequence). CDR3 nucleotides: TGTGCCAGCAGCTCCCCAAAAAATATATGGAACACTGAAGCTTTCTTT. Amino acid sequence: CASSSPKNIWNTEAFF.

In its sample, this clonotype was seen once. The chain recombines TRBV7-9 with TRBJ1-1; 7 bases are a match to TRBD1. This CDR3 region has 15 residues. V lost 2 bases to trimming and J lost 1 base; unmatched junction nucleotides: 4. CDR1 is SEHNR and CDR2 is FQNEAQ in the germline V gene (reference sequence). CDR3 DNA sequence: TGTGCCAGCAGCTTAATGCCAGGGGGGAACACTGAAGCTTTCTTT. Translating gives CASSLMPGGNTEAFF.

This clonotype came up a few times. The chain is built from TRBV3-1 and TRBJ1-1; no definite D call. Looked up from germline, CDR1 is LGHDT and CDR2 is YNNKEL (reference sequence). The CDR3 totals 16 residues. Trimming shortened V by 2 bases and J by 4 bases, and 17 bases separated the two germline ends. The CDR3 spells CASSQFAYPSGTEAFF. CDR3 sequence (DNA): TGTGCCAGCAGCCAATTCGCGTACCCAAGCGGCACTGAAGCTTTCTTT.

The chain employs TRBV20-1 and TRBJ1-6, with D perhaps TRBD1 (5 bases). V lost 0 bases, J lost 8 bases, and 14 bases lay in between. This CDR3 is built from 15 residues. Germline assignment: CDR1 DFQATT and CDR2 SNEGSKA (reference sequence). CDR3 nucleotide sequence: TGCAGTGCTAGAGATGGAGGGGCGAGGGATTCACCCCTCCACTTT. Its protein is CSARDGGARDSPLHF.

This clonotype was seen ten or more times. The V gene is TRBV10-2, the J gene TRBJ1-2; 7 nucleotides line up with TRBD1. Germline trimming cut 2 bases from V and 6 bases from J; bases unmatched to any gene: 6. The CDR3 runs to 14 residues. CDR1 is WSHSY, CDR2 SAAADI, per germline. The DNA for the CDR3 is TGCGCCAGCAGTGAGGGAACAGGGGTAAATGGCTACACCTTC. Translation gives CASSEGTGVNGYTF.

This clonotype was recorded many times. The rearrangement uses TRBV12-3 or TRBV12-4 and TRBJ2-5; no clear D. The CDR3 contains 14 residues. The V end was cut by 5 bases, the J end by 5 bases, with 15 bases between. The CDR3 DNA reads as TGTGCCAGCAGTCTAATTAGTAAATCCGAGACCCAGTACTTC. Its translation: CASSLISKSETQYF.

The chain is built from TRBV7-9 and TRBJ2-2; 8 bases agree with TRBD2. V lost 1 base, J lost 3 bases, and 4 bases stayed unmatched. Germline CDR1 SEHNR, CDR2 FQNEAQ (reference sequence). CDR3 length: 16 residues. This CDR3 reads CASSLGGTSYTGELFF. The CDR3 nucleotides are TGTGCCAGCAGCTTAGGCGGGACTAGTTACACCGGGGAGCTGTTTTTT.

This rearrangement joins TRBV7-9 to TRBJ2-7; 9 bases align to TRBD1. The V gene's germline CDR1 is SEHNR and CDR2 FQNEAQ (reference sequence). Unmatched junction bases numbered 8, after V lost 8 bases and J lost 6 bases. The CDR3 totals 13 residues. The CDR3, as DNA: TGTGCCAGCGCCGGGACAGGGCCCAGCGAGCAGTACTTC. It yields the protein CASAGTGPSEQYF.

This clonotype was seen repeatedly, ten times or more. Here the CDR3 reads CASRQRGSNQPQHF. DNA of the CDR3: TGTGCCAGCAGGCAAAGGGGTAGCAATCAGCCCCAGCATTTT. The chain is built from TRBV27 and TRBJ1-5, with D maybe TRBD1 (5 bases). Trimming stripped 6 bases from V and 0 bases from J, with 9 bases between. Looked up from germline, CDR1 is MNHEY and CDR2 is SMNVEV (reference sequence). The CDR3 is 14 amino acids.

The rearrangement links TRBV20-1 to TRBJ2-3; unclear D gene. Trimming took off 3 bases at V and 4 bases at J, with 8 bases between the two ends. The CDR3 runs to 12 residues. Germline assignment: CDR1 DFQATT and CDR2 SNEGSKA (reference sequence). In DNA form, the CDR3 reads TGCAGTGCTAGTTCGCGATCAGATACGCAGTATTTT. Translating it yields CSASSRSDTQYF.

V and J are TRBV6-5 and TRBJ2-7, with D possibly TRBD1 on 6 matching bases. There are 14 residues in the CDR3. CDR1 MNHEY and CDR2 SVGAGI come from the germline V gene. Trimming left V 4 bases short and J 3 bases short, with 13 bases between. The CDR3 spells CASSWFQQGYEQYF. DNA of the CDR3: TGTGCCAGCAGTTGGTTTCAACAGGGCTACGAGCAGTACTTC.

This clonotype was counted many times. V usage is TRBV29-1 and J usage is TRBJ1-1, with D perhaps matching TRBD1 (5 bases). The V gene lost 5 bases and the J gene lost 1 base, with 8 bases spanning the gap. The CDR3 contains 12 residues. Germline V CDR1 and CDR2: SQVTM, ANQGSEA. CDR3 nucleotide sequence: TGCAGCGTTTCCACAGGGAACACTGAAGCTTTCTTT. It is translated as CSVSTGNTEAFF.

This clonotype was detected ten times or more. CDR3 nucleotides: TGTGCCAGCAGTTACCCGGTGAGGTGGACTGAAGCTTTCTTT. This encodes CASSYPVRWTEAFF. The chain joins TRBV6-5 to TRBJ1-1; D remains ambiguous. CDR3 length: 14 residues. CDR1 MNHEY and CDR2 SVGAGI come from the germline V gene. The ends were cut back, 2 bases at V and 5 bases at J, with 12 bases in the middle.

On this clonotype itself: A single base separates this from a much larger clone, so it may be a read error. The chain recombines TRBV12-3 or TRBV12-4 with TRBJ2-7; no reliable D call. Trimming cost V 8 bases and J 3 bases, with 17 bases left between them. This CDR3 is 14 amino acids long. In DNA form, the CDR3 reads TGTGCCAGCGCCGACGGCAGGTTCGGCTACGAGCAGTACTTC. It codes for CASADGRFGYEQYF.

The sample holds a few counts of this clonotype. The CDR3 coding sequence is TGCAGCGTGGGTCAGGGCTCCACAGATACGCAGTATTTT. Translation gives CSVGQGSTDTQYF. The chain couples TRBV29-1 to TRBJ2-3; tentatively, D is TRBD1 (5 bases). Per germline, CDR1 SQVTM and CDR2 ANQGSEA. V lost 6 bases and J 2 bases, leaving 12 bases between the germline ends. The CDR3 is made up of 13 amino acids.

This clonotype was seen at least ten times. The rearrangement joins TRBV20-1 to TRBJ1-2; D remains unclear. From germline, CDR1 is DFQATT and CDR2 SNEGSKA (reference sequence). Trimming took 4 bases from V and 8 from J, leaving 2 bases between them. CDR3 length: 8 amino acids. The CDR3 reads CSAIGYTF. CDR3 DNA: TGCAGTGCTATAGGCTACACCTTC.

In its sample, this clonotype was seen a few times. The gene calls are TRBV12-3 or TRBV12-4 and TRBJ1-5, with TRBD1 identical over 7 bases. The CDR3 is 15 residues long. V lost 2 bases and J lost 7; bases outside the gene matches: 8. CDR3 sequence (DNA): TGTGCCAGCAGTTTATCACAGGGGTGGGAACAGCCCCAGCATTTT. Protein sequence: CASSLSQGWEQPQHF.

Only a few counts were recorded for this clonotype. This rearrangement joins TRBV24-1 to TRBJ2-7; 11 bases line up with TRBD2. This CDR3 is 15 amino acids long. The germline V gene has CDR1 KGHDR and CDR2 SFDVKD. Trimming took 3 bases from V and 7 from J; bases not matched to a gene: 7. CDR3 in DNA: TGTGCCACCAGTGATGTAGCGGGAGGGCCGGGGGAGCAGTACTTC. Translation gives CATSDVAGGPGEQYF.

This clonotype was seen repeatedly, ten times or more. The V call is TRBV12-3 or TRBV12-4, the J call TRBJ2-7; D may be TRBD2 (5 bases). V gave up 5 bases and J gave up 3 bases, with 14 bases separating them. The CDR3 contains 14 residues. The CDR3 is CASSPNPGDYEQYF. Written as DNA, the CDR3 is TGTGCCAGCAGTCCTAATCCCGGGGACTACGAGCAGTACTTC.

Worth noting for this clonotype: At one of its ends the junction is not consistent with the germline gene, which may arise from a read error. DNA for the CDR3: TGCAGTGCGAGAGGTCCAGGTTACATGTCACCCCTCCACTTT. This sequence encodes CSARGPGYMSPLHF. The V call is TRBV20-1, the J call TRBJ1-6; D is ambiguous. Per the germline V gene, CDR1 is DFQATT and CDR2 is SNEGSKA (reference sequence). This CDR3 has 14 residues.

The CDR3 sequence is CAISEEASGAGNEQYF. CDR3 coding DNA: TGTGCCATCAGTGAGGAGGCTAGCGGGGCGGGTAATGAGCAGTACTTC. This chain links TRBV10-3 with TRBJ2-7, with TRBD2 identical over 9 bases. There are 16 residues in the CDR3. Looked up from germline, CDR1 is ENHRY and CDR2 is SYGVKD. Unmatched junction bases numbered 12, after V lost 2 bases and J lost 7 bases.

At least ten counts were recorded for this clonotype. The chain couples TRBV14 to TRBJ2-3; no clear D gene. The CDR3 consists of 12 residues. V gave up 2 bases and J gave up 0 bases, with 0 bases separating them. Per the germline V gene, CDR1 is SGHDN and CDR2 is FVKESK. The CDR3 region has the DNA TGTGCCAGCAGCCAAAGCACAGATACGCAGTATTTT. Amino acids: CASSQSTDTQYF.

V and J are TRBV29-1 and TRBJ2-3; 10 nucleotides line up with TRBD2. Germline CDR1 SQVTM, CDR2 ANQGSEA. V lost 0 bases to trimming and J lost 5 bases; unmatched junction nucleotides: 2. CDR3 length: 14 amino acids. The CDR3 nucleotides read TGCAGCGTTGAAGATTCTAGCGGGAGAGATACGCAGTATTTT. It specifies CSVEDSSGRDTQYF.